These 23 T cell receptor beta chains came from one sample sequenced in a study of cytomegalovirus exposure and HLA in healthy donors. Researchers ran the PCR with 60 Vbeta and 13 Jbeta primers. The table came from immunoSEQ multiplex PCR; TCRdb's copy has only in-frame clones and leaves some out. The sample's table shows 65,000 to 90,000 clones. The sequencing sample was made of PBMCs. Source of these receptors: a female donor in good health and CMV-seropositive.

CDR3 region: CASSPRTGGSHEQYF. In DNA, the CDR3 is TGTGCCAGCTCACCCCGGACAGGGGGCTCTCACGAGCAGTACTTC. J is TRBJ2-7 and V is TRBV18; 11 bases fit TRBD1. The length of the CDR3 is 15 residues. The ends lost 3 bases at V and 5 bases at J; junction bases unmatched: 6. In germline, CDR1 is KGHSH, CDR2 LQKENI. Full variable domain (rest looked up from reference TRBV18 and TRBJ2-7): NAGVMQNPRHLVRRRGQEARLRCSPMKGHSHVYWYRQLPEEGLKFMVYLQKENIIDESGMPKERFSAEFPKEGPSILRIQQVVRGDSAAYFCASSPRTGGSHEQYFGPGTRLTVT.

The chain uses TRBV7-2 and TRBJ1-2, with 7 bases identical to TRBD1. Germline V gene lookup returns CDR1 SGHTA and CDR2 FQGNSA. This CDR3 region has 13 residues. V lost 5 bases to trimming and J lost 5 bases; unmatched junction nucleotides: 5. The CDR3 DNA follows: TGTGCCAGCAGCCTCGGGACAGATTATGGCTACACCTTC. Translating it yields CASSLGTDYGYTF. The whole variable domain, remainder taken from reference TRBV7-2 and TRBJ1-2, is GAGVSQSPSNKVTEKGKDVELRCDPISGHTALYWYRQSLGQGLEFLIYFQGNSAPDKSGLPSDRFSAERTGGSVSTLTIQRTQQEDSAVYLCASSLGTDYGYTFGSGTRLTVV.

The V call is TRBV11-2, the J call TRBJ2-7, with 10 bases that match TRBD1. This CDR3 contains 14 residues. CDR1 and CDR2 (germline): SGHAT, FQNNGV. V shed 1 base, J shed 6 bases, and the junction held 3 bases outside the gene matches. The CDR3 DNA follows: TGTGCCAGCAGCTTAGGACAGGGGGCGGGCGAGCAGTACTTC. As protein: CASSLGQGAGEQYF.

V gene TRBV5-5 combines with J gene TRBJ2-1; D gene uncertain. The germline V gene encodes CDR1 SGHKS and CDR2 YYEKEE (reference sequence). This CDR3 has 15 amino acids. Trimming took 6 bases from V and 0 from J, leaving 13 bases between them. CDR3 residues: CASTMLFGSYNEQFF. The CDR3 DNA reads as TGTGCCAGCACCATGTTATTCGGCTCCTACAATGAGCAGTTCTTC.

The chain recombines TRBV30 with TRBJ2-5; D may be TRBD1 (5 bases). Trimming removed 3 bases at V and 1 base at J, with 15 bases between. Germline CDR1 GTSNPN, CDR2 SVGIG (reference sequence). This CDR3 has 15 amino acids. CDR3 in amino acids: CAWRLGQGPQETQYF. The CDR3 DNA is TGTGCCTGGAGGCTGGGGCAGGGTCCCCAAGAGACCCAGTACTTC.

The chain recombines TRBV18 with TRBJ1-5; the match to TRBD1 covers 8 bases. This CDR3 has 15 amino acids. Losses at the gene ends were 5 bases for V and 4 bases for J; bases not matched to a gene: 7. CDR1 and CDR2 (germline): KGHSH, LQKENI. This chain's CDR3 is CASSKTGDGNQPQHF. DNA for the CDR3: TGTGCCAGCTCAAAGACAGGGGATGGGAATCAGCCCCAGCATTTT. Filled out from reference TRBV18 and TRBJ1-5, the complete variable domain reads NAGVMQNPRHLVRRRGQEARLRCSPMKGHSHVYWYRQLPEEGLKFMVYLQKENIIDESGMPKERFSAEFPKEGPSILRIQQVVRGDSAAYFCASSKTGDGNQPQHFGDGTRLSIL.

CDR3 sequence reads: CASSSDRGGAQYF. The CDR3 DNA reads as TGTGCCAGCTCGTCGGACCGTGGGGGGGCCCAGTACTTC. The rearrangement links TRBV18 to TRBJ2-5; 7 bases line up with TRBD2. This CDR3 comprises 13 residues. V dropped 6 bases and J dropped 9; count of bases not matched to a gene: 10. The germline V gene encodes CDR1 KGHSH and CDR2 LQKENI.

The chain couples TRBV2 to TRBJ2-2; TRBD2 matches at 12 bases. The CDR3 totals 16 residues. Trimming took 5 bases from V and 6 from J; bases not matched to a gene: 7. Germline CDR1 SNHLY, CDR2 FYNNEI. CDR3 DNA sequence: TGTGCCAGCAGTCCAGGACTAGCGGGATTGGCCGGGGAGCTGTTTTTT. It codes for CASSPGLAGLAGELFF.

This chain uses TRBV29-1 with TRBJ1-1; TRBD1 is a possible D gene (5 bases). Germline CDR1 SQVTM, CDR2 ANQGSEA. The CDR3 runs to 14 residues. This CDR3 is CSLRGGGRNTEAFF. The CDR3 coding sequence is TGCAGTCTCCGGGGGGGAGGAAGGAACACTGAAGCTTTCTTT.

The J gene is TRBJ1-2, the V gene TRBV9; 7 nucleotides align to TRBD1. Germline V lookup: CDR1 SGDLS, CDR2 YYNGEE. V dropped 3 bases and J dropped 1; count of bases not matched to a gene: 3. The length of the CDR3 is 14 residues. The CDR3 protein is CASSGDRVNYGYTF. The CDR3 DNA reads TGTGCCAGCAGCGGAGACAGGGTTAACTATGGCTACACCTTC.

The chain combines TRBV5-6 with TRBJ1-2; TRBD1 matches at 8 bases. The CDR3 covers 14 residues. The V and J ends lost 0 bases and 6 bases, in that order; junction bases with no gene match: 4. Germline assignment: CDR1 SGHDT and CDR2 YYEEEE. The CDR3 protein is CASSLVDREHGYTF. CDR3 sequence (DNA): TGTGCCAGCAGCTTGGTGGACAGGGAACATGGCTACACCTTC.

J is TRBJ2-1 and V is TRBV9; 16 bases match TRBD2. CDR1 SGDLS and CDR2 YYNGEE come from the germline V gene. With V trimmed by 3 bases and J by 10 bases, 4 bases remained unmatched. The CDR3 is 15 residues long. This CDR3 reads CASSAEGLAGGEQFF. The CDR3 nucleotides read TGTGCCAGCAGCGCTGAGGGACTAGCGGGGGGGGAGCAGTTCTTC.

The chain joins TRBV4-3 to TRBJ2-6, with 7 positions matching TRBD1. This CDR3 region has 16 residues. Germline V lookup: CDR1 LGHNA, CDR2 YSLEER. J lost 3 bases, V lost 3 bases, and 5 bases had no gene match. Here the CDR3 DNA reads TGCGCCAGCAGCCAGCAAACAGGGGTTGGGGCCAACGTCCTGACTTTC. This translates into CASSQQTGVGANVLTF.

This chain connects TRBV29-1 to TRBJ1-1, with a tentative D call TRBD1 (6 bases). The germline gives CDR1 SQVTM, CDR2 ANQGSEA. The CDR3 is 12 amino acids. V lost 4 bases to trimming and J lost 5 bases, with 11 bases between them. In DNA, the CDR3 is TGCAGCGTTGTTAGAGGGGGTACTGAAGCTTTCTTT. This sequence encodes CSVVRGGTEAFF.

V gene TRBV7-2 combines with J gene TRBJ2-5; TRBD1 matches at 8 bases. V was pared by 5 bases and J by 5 bases, with 7 bases of the junction left unmatched. Germline lookup yields CDR1 SGHTA and CDR2 FQGNSA. This CDR3 spans 14 amino acids. DNA for the CDR3: TGTGCCAGCAGCACCCGGACAGGGATTGAGACCCAGTACTTC. Protein product: CASSTRTGIETQYF.

The chain carries TRBV11-3 and TRBJ2-1, with 8 bases fitting TRBD2. In germline, CDR1 is SGHNT, CDR2 YENEEA. This CDR3 has 16 residues. The junction had 13 bases not matched to a gene; V was cut back by 6 bases and J by 6 bases. CDR3 sequence reads: CASRRLAGGSGNEQFF. As DNA, the CDR3 is TGTGCCAGCAGGAGATTGGCGGGGGGTTCGGGCAATGAGCAGTTCTTC.

V usage is TRBV6-1 and J usage is TRBJ2-7; maybe TRBD2 (5 bases). Trimming pared 6 bases from V and 2 bases from J, leaving 8 bases between. This CDR3 contains 12 residues. Germline V gene data show CDR1 as MNHNS and CDR2 as SASEGT. DNA for the CDR3: TGTGCCAGCAGGAGGGTTACCTACGAGCAGTACTTC. It codes for CASRRVTYEQYF.

The rearrangement links TRBV5-1 to TRBJ2-1; tentatively, D is TRBD2 (5 bases). CDR1 and CDR2 (germline): SGHRS, YFSETQ. Trimming pared 7 bases from V and 0 bases from J, leaving 17 bases between. This CDR3 spans 16 amino acids. CDR3 sequence (DNA): TGCGCCAGCGTTCTGGGAGCTCAGAGCTCCTACAATGAGCAGTTCTTC. Translating it yields CASVLGAQSSYNEQFF.

Here the CDR3 reads CASSLTGNQPQHF. DNA of the CDR3: TGTGCCAGTAGCCTCACAGGGAATCAGCCCCAGCATTTT. This sequence joins TRBV19 and TRBJ1-5; the D gene is possibly TRBD1 (6 bases). The CDR3 sequence is 13 residues long. Per germline, CDR1 LNHDA and CDR2 SQIVND (reference sequence). Trimming stripped 6 bases from V and 4 bases from J, with 10 bases between.

The rearrangement uses TRBV6-5 and TRBJ2-3; perhaps TRBD2 as D (6 bases). V shed 7 bases and J shed 1 base, with 12 bases lying between them. The CDR3 runs 14 residues. CDR1 is MNHEY, CDR2 SVGAGI, per germline. CDR3 amino acids: CASKNRGGTDTQYF. CDR3 bases: TGTGCCAGCAAAAACCGCGGGGGCACAGATACGCAGTATTTT.

The chain links TRBV7-2 to TRBJ1-4; D uncertain. Trimming removed 5 bases at V and 3 bases at J, with 10 bases between. Germline V gene lookup returns CDR1 SGHTA and CDR2 FQGNSA. The CDR3 consists of 14 residues. The CDR3 nucleotides are TGTGCCAGCAGCACCCCTGAGGCTAATGAAAAACTGTTTTTT. As protein: CASSTPEANEKLFF.

The chain uses TRBV5-1 and TRBJ2-7, with TRBD1 matching 8 bases. CDR1 is SGHRS, CDR2 YFSETQ, per germline. The CDR3 contains 15 residues. J lost 2 bases, V lost 2 bases, and 6 bases had no gene match. In nucleotides, the CDR3 is TGCGCCAGCAGCTTCCTTCCGGACAGGGCCTACGAGCAGTACTTC. It codes for CASSFLPDRAYEQYF.

The chain links TRBV28 to TRBJ2-7; D perhaps matches TRBD1 (6 bases). The V gene's germline CDR1 is MDHEN and CDR2 SYDVKM. V gave up 6 bases and J gave up 5 bases, with 23 bases separating them. The CDR3 is 16 amino acids. The CDR3: CASRTYYSGTLNEQYF. In nucleotides, the CDR3 is TGTGCCAGCAGAACCTACTACTCCGGGACACTTAACGAGCAGTACTTC.